Following are 19 T cell receptor beta chains from one sample sequenced in a study of blood T cell repertoires in COVID-19. This table comes from immunoSEQ multiplex PCR, and its TCRdb copy is limited to in-frame clones, with some not included. The sample consists of 270,000 or so clones, roughly 90% of them appearing once. Specimen: PBMCs or T cells enriched from blood (not recorded which). Source of these receptors: a man in his forties who had been exposed to COVID-19.

The gene calls are TRBV4-1 and TRBJ2-7; 8 bases are a match to TRBD1. The CDR3 sequence is 15 residues long. Per the germline V gene, CDR1 is MGHRA and CDR2 is YSYEKL. Losses at the gene ends were 5 bases for V and 5 bases for J; bases not matched to a gene: 11. CDR3 nucleotide sequence: TGCGCCAGCAGCTATCGCCCAGGGGGCTTCGACGAGCAGTACTTC. Translation: CASSYRPGGFDEQYF.

This clone was seen only once. V usage is TRBV3-1 (or the pseudogene TRBV3-2) and J usage is TRBJ2-2; D is perhaps TRBD1 (5 bases). Looked up from germline, CDR1 is LGHDT and CDR2 is YNNKEL (reference sequence). The CDR3 is made up of 16 amino acids. V lost 3 bases and J lost 2, with 13 bases in between. CDR3 sequence reads: CASSQAGIENTGELFF. In DNA, the CDR3 is TGTGCCAGCAGCCAGGCAGGGATAGAAAACACCGGGGAGCTGTTTTTT.

The chain carries TRBV28 and TRBJ2-1; 9 nucleotides agree with TRBD1. V trimming: 10 bases; J trimming: 0 bases; junction bases outside the gene matches: 1. The CDR3 has 13 amino acids. Germline V gene data show CDR1 as MDHEN and CDR2 as SYDVKM. The CDR3 DNA reads TGTGCCATACAGGGGGCCTCCTACAATGAGCAGTTCTTC. Protein product: CAIQGASYNEQFF.

The V call is TRBV28, the J call TRBJ1-2, with a weak D call TRBD1 (6 bases). The CDR3 runs to 12 residues. The ends were cut back, 5 bases at V and 4 bases at J, with 8 bases in the middle. Germline V CDR1 and CDR2: MDHEN, SYDVKM. For the CDR3, the DNA is TGTGCCAGCAGTCCGACAGGCTATGGCTACACCTTC. It translates to CASSPTGYGYTF.

The genes are TRBV14 and TRBJ2-7, with 13 nucleotides matching TRBD2. The V segment lost 1 base and the J segment 6 bases; nucleotides outside the gene matches: 3. Germline V gene sequence: CDR1 SGHDN, CDR2 FVKESK. The CDR3 runs to 15 residues. CDR3 in amino acids: CASSQGTSGRSEQYF. The CDR3, as DNA: TGTGCCAGCAGCCAAGGGACTAGCGGGAGAAGCGAGCAGTACTTC.

J is TRBJ1-5 and V is TRBV18, with a weak D call TRBD1 (5 bases). The germline gives CDR1 KGHSH, CDR2 LQKENI. CDR3 length: 17 amino acids. Trimming left V 3 bases short and J 9 bases short, with 24 bases between. As DNA, the CDR3 is TGTGCCAGCTCACCTAGGGGAGGGGCAACGGGTGCTCGGCCCCAGCATTTT. It codes for CASSPRGGATGARPQHF.

This sequence joins TRBV6-4 and TRBJ1-2; no clear D gene. This CDR3 contains 15 residues. V lost 5 bases and J lost 2, with 15 bases in between. In germline, CDR1 is MRHNA, CDR2 SNTAGT. CDR3 in DNA: TGTGCCAGCAGTCCTACCGGAGGGAGGAACTATGGCTACACCTTC. It yields the protein CASSPTGGRNYGYTF.

The chain has TRBV7-6 and TRBJ1-1; D is unresolved. V dropped 1 base and J dropped 6 bases, with 18 bases sitting between them. Per the germline V gene, CDR1 is SGHVS and CDR2 is FNYEAQ. The CDR3 spans 16 residues. CDR3 bases: TGTGCCAGCAGCTTAGTGAAGGGAGGCAGCACGGCTGAAGCTTTCTTT. Its translation: CASSLVKGGSTAEAFF.

The chain links TRBV5-5 to TRBJ1-5; tentative D call: TRBD1 (5 bases). CDR1 is SGHKS, CDR2 YYEKEE, per germline (reference sequence). The CDR3 consists of 14 residues. Trimming shortened V by 5 bases and J by 1 base, and 10 bases separated the two germline ends. The CDR3 sequence is CASSPGSSNQPQHF. Written as DNA, the CDR3 is TGTGCCAGCAGTCCAGGGTCGAGCAATCAGCCCCAGCATTTT.

The rearrangement joins TRBV4-2 to TRBJ2-1; 7 bases line up with TRBD2. V was pared by 1 base and J by 5 bases, with 5 bases of the junction left unmatched. The germline V gene encodes CDR1 LGHNA and CDR2 YNFKEQ. This CDR3 spans 15 amino acids. The CDR3 protein is CASSQAKRGDNEQFF. CDR3 nucleotide sequence: TGTGCCAGCAGCCAAGCGAAGCGGGGTGACAATGAGCAGTTCTTC.

V usage is TRBV12-5 and J usage is TRBJ2-7; maybe TRBD1 (5 bases). Trimming removed 4 bases from V and 4 bases from J, with 20 bases in between. Germline V gene lookup returns CDR1 LGHNT and CDR2 FRNRAP. CDR3 length equals 16 residues. The CDR3 protein is CASGSLDTLAVYEQYF. CDR3 DNA sequence: TGTGCTAGTGGTTCGTTGGACACCCTGGCCGTTTACGAGCAGTACTTC.

The CDR3, as DNA: TGCGCCAGCAGCCAGGGGATGAACACTGAAGCTTTCTTT. It translates to CASSQGMNTEAFF. The chain has TRBV5-1 and TRBJ1-1, with D perhaps TRBD1 (6 bases). Germline-derived CDR1 and CDR2 are SGHRS and YFSETQ. V dropped 4 bases and J dropped 0 bases, with 7 bases sitting between them. The CDR3 spans 13 residues. The whole variable domain, filled in from reference TRBV5-1 and TRBJ1-1, reads KAGVTQTPRYLIKTRGQQVTLSCSPISGHRSVSWYQQTPGQGLQFLFEYFSETQRNKGNFPGRFSGRQFSNSRSEMNVSTLELGDSALYLCASSQGMNTEAFFGQGTRLTVV.

The chain carries TRBV30 and TRBJ1-2; 8 bases fit TRBD1. Looked up from germline, CDR1 is GTSNPN and CDR2 is SVGIG (reference sequence). This CDR3 has 12 residues. The trim removed 4 bases at V and 6 bases at J, leaving 4 bases unmatched. CDR3 sequence reads: CAWTGGADGYTF. Here the CDR3 DNA reads TGTGCCTGGACAGGGGGCGCGGATGGCTACACCTTC.

The rearrangement uses TRBV2 and TRBJ2-7; 11 bases are a match to TRBD2. Germline V gene data show CDR1 as SNHLY and CDR2 as FYNNEI. The CDR3 has 14 amino acids. The V and J ends lost 2 bases and 4 bases, in that order; junction bases with no gene match: 1. In nucleotides, the CDR3 is TGTGCCAGCAGTGAATCTAGCGGGAGGTACGAGCAGTACTTC. It codes for CASSESSGRYEQYF.

This clone has only one observation. The chain recombines TRBV3-1 (or the pseudogene TRBV3-2) with TRBJ1-1; 8 nucleotides match TRBD1. The germline CDR1 and CDR2 sequences are LGHDT and YNNKEL (reference sequence). Unmatched junction bases numbered 9, after V lost 0 bases and J lost 12 bases. The CDR3 is 14 amino acids. CDR3 sequence (DNA): TGTGCCAGCAGCCAAGACGACAGGGGATGCATGACTTTCTTT. This codes for CASSQDDRGCMTFF.

The chain is built from TRBV4-2 and TRBJ2-7, with 8 bases that match TRBD2. This CDR3 is built from 15 residues. The V and J ends lost 2 bases and 7 bases, in that order; junction bases with no gene match: 10. CDR1 and CDR2 (germline): LGHNA, YNFKEQ. The CDR3, as DNA: TGTGCCAGCAGCCAAATCCTAGCGGGCCCCGGTGAGCAGTACTTC. The encoded protein is CASSQILAGPGEQYF.

The chain has TRBV6-5 and TRBJ1-1; tentative D call: TRBD1 (5 bases). Germline V gene sequence: CDR1 MNHEY, CDR2 SVGAGI. The CDR3 is made up of 13 amino acids. V gave up 6 bases and J gave up 6 bases, with 14 bases separating them. The CDR3 coding sequence is TGTGCCAGCAGGAGGGTCGGGGGTCCTGAAGCTTTCTTT. It codes for CASRRVGGPEAFF.

CDR3 protein: CASSSRGQGEGYTGELFF. CDR3 bases: TGCGCCAGCAGCTCGAGGGGACAGGGCGAAGGGTACACCGGGGAGCTGTTTTTT. The J gene is TRBJ2-2, the V gene TRBV5-1; TRBD1 aligns across 9 bases. The CDR3 has 18 residues. Trimming at V came to 3 bases and at J to 3 bases, leaving 12 bases not matched to a gene. Germline-derived CDR1 and CDR2 are SGHRS and YFSETQ.

This chain uses TRBV5-1 with TRBJ2-7, with D tentatively TRBD1 (6 bases). V was cut by 4 bases and J by 0 bases, with 17 bases left in between. This CDR3 has 16 amino acids. Germline CDR1 SGHRS, CDR2 YFSETQ. CDR3 sequence: CASSRGQPRSSYEQYF. In nucleotides, the CDR3 is TGCGCCAGCAGCAGAGGACAGCCTAGGAGCTCCTACGAGCAGTACTTC. Full variable domain (outside the CDR3, taken from reference TRBV5-1 and TRBJ2-7): KAGVTQTPRYLIKTRGQQVTLSCSPISGHRSVSWYQQTPGQGLQFLFEYFSETQRNKGNFPGRFSGRQFSNSRSEMNVSTLELGDSALYLCASSRGQPRSSYEQYFGPGTRLTVT.